Listed here are 16 T cell receptor beta chains from one sample, sequenced in a study of blood T cell repertoires in COVID-19. Clones were sequenced by immunoSEQ multiplex PCR, and TCRdb holds only the in-frame ones, with some missing. Among more than 85,000 clones listed, approximately 91% were seen once. The sequencing input was peripheral blood. The receptors here all came from an older woman with acute or convalescent COVID-19.

The chain uses TRBV5-5 and TRBJ2-3, with 11 bases aligning to TRBD2. Per the germline V gene, CDR1 is SGHKS and CDR2 is YYEKEE (reference sequence). This CDR3 has 16 residues. The junction had 8 bases not matched to a gene; V was cut back by 3 bases and J by 5 bases. CDR3 sequence: CASSYGLAGGVDTQYF. In nucleotides, the CDR3 is TGTGCCAGCAGCTATGGACTAGCGGGCGGGGTAGATACGCAGTATTTT. The complete variable domain, with remaining parts taken from reference TRBV5-5 and TRBJ2-3, reads DAGVTQSPTHLIKTRGQQVTLRCSPISGHKSVSWYQQVLGQGPQFIFQYYEKEERGRGNFPDRFSARQFPNYSSELNVNALLLGDSALYLCASSYGLAGGVDTQYFGPGTRLTVL.

V usage is TRBV7-9 and J usage is TRBJ2-1; D might be TRBD2 (6 bases). This CDR3 has 17 amino acids. Germline V CDR1 and CDR2: SEHNR, FQNEAQ (reference sequence). V lost 2 bases and J 1 base, leaving 15 bases between the germline ends. The CDR3 loop reads CASSLSPREFSYNEQFF. The CDR3 region has the DNA TGTGCCAGCAGCTTAAGTCCGCGGGAATTTTCCTACAATGAGCAGTTCTTC.

The V and J genes are TRBV21-1 and TRBJ2-3; no check of the table's D call, TRBD1, against the DNA was made. TRBV21-1 has pseudogene status. The CDR3 is 15 amino acids. Written as DNA, the CDR3 is TGTGCCAGCAACCGGCGATGGGGCCTCACAGATACGCAGTATTTT. This encodes CASNRRWGLTDTQYF.

This clone has just one count. The chain carries TRBV5-1 and TRBJ2-7; TRBD2 agrees at 7 bases. V was pared by 0 bases and J by 7 bases, with 10 bases of the junction left unmatched. This CDR3 is built from 15 residues. CDR1 is SGHRS and CDR2 is YFSETQ in the germline V gene. CDR3 coding DNA: TGCGCCAGCAGCTTGGCAGCGGTGGGAGGGAGTGAGCAGTACTTC. Residues: CASSLAAVGGSEQYF.

V is TRBV19 and J is TRBJ1-1; D is possibly TRBD1 (5 bases). Germline V CDR1 and CDR2: LNHDA, SQIVND (reference sequence). V was pared by 2 bases and J by 0 bases, with 7 bases between. The CDR3 extends over 14 amino acids. CDR3 in amino acids: CASSITGLNTEAFF. The CDR3 DNA sequence: TGTGCCAGTAGTATAACAGGCCTGAACACTGAAGCTTTCTTT.

CDR3 loop: CASGEGSLAGELFF. Written as DNA, the CDR3 is TGTGCCAGCGGGGAGGGCAGTTTAGCCGGGGAGCTGTTTTTT. The chain carries TRBV7-3 and TRBJ2-2; 7 nucleotides match TRBD2. The CDR3 has 14 residues. Germline V gene data show CDR1 as SGHTA and CDR2 as FQGTGA. J gave up 6 bases and V 8 bases, and 9 bases lay outside the gene matches. Looking up the rest from reference TRBV7-3 and TRBJ2-2 gives the full variable domain: GAGVSQTPSNKVTEKGKYVELRCDPISGHTALYWYRQSLGQGPEFLIYFQGTGAADDSGLPNDRFFAVRPEGSVSTLKIQRTERGDSAVYLCASGEGSLAGELFFGEGSRLTVL.

The chain uses TRBV28 and TRBJ1-2, with TRBD1 matching 9 bases. V shed 10 bases and J 7 bases; nucleotides not matched to a gene: 10. This CDR3 has 13 amino acids. Germline V gene data show CDR1 as MDHEN and CDR2 as SYDVKM. The CDR3 spells CANSRDRDFGYTF. CDR3 nucleotide sequence: TGTGCCAATTCCCGGGACAGGGATTTTGGCTACACCTTC.

V gene TRBV30 combines with J gene TRBJ1-6; the D is unclear. The CDR3 has 13 residues. Germline lookup yields CDR1 GTSNPN and CDR2 SVGIG (reference sequence). Trimming stripped 2 bases from V and 7 bases from J, with 9 bases between. CDR3 DNA: TGTGCCTGGAGTCCGTCAGTCAATTCACCCCTCCACTTT. It specifies CAWSPSVNSPLHF.

DNA for the CDR3: TGTGCCAGCAGCCCATACGACAGGGGGGTCAATCAGCCCCAGCATTTT. This gives the protein CASSPYDRGVNQPQHF. J is TRBJ1-5 and V is TRBV7-8, with 9 positions matching TRBD1. The J segment lost 3 bases and the V segment lost 5 bases, leaving 8 bases of the junction unmatched. Per germline, CDR1 SGHVS and CDR2 FQNEAQ. The CDR3 totals 16 residues.

V and J are TRBV3-1 (or the pseudogene TRBV3-2) and TRBJ1-5; perhaps TRBD1 as D (5 bases). This CDR3 is built from 13 residues. V lost 4 bases to trimming and J lost 5 bases, with 9 bases between them. Germline-derived CDR1 and CDR2 are LGHDT and YNNKEL (reference sequence). The chain's CDR3 is CASSPWGDQPQHF. The CDR3 coding sequence is TGTGCCAGCAGCCCTTGGGGGGATCAGCCCCAGCATTTT.

V is TRBV10-3 and J is TRBJ2-3; D is perhaps TRBD1 (6 bases). The CDR3 runs 20 residues. Germline V gene data show CDR1 as ENHRY and CDR2 as SYGVKD. Trimming left V 7 bases short and J 0 bases short, with 29 bases between. The CDR3: CAINFRDNPSGPPSTDTQYF. As DNA, the CDR3 is TGTGCCATCAACTTCCGGGACAACCCATCTGGTCCACCTAGCACAGATACGCAGTATTTT.

The chain has TRBV28 and TRBJ1-1; possible D gene TRBD1, 5 bases. Between the trimmed V and J ends, which lost 7 bases and 6 bases, there was a span of 12 bases. Germline V gives CDR1 MDHEN, CDR2 SYDVKM. This CDR3 spans 12 amino acids. This CDR3 is CASTILGAEAFF. CDR3 in DNA: TGTGCCAGCACTATTTTAGGGGCTGAAGCTTTCTTT. Based on the CDR3 plus reference TRBV28 and TRBJ1-1, the full variable domain is DVKVTQSSRYLVKRTGEKVFLECVQDMDHENMFWYRQDPGLGLRLIYFSYDVKMKEKGDIPEGYSVSREKKERFSLILESASTNQTSMYLCASTILGAEAFFGQGTRLTVV.

The sample holds a few counts of this clone. The chain uses TRBV5-4 and TRBJ2-1, with D tentatively TRBD2 (5 bases). The germline V gene has CDR1 SGHNT and CDR2 YYREEE (reference sequence). CDR3 size: 16 residues. V was pared by 4 bases and J by 5 bases, with 19 bases between. In nucleotides, the CDR3 is TGTGCCAGCAGCCCCGCTTTATGGCGGGTGAACAATGAGCAGTTCTTC. This codes for CASSPALWRVNNEQFF.

This clone has a single count. CDR3: CASSARDREETQYF. DNA of the CDR3: TGCGCCAGCAGCGCAAGGGACAGAGAAGAGACCCAGTACTTC. The chain combines TRBV5-1 with TRBJ2-5; the match to TRBD1 covers 7 bases. The trim removed 4 bases at V and 3 bases at J, leaving 6 bases unmatched. From germline, CDR1 is SGHRS and CDR2 YFSETQ. The CDR3 covers 14 residues.

This clone has only one observation. This chain uses TRBV3-1 (or the pseudogene TRBV3-2) with TRBJ2-1, with D tentatively TRBD2 (5 bases). Germline CDR1 reads LGHDT; CDR2 reads YNNKEL (reference sequence). CDR3 length: 16 amino acids. V lost 3 bases, J lost 2 bases, and 14 bases lay in between. The CDR3 region is CASSHLGLAPYNEQFF. The CDR3 DNA reads as TGTGCCAGCAGCCACCTAGGACTGGCGCCCTACAATGAGCAGTTCTTC.

The rearrangement uses TRBV2 and TRBJ2-5, with 8 bases that match TRBD1. Germline loops: CDR1 SNHLY, CDR2 FYNNEI. The CDR3 has 15 residues. Losses at the gene ends were 6 bases for V and 2 bases for J; bases not matched to a gene: 8. CDR3 DNA sequence: TGTGCCAGCAGGGAGACAGGGGTTCCTCAAGAGACCCAGTACTTC. This encodes CASRETGVPQETQYF.